Listed here is a single T cell receptor beta chain. This clonotype was counted a few times. Its antigen is currently not known. Base qualities are not recorded, but no much larger clone differs from it by a single base. This sample's time point label indicates: pre-sensitization, week 0. The treatment or condition label, read with the paper, signifies: therapeutic diphenylcyclopropenone sensitization with weekly scalp DPC. At each patch-test visit, blood was drawn before the patch test was applied. Patients were considered eligible if aged 18 to 70, diagnosed with alopecia and deemed suitable for DPC therapy, and patients were excluded if pregnant. Total RNA was extracted from unfractionated whole blood collected in Tempus Blood RNA tubes. This record belongs to a study of human T cells and chemical hapten exposure (dated by TCRdb to 2020 to 2023). As for the study more broadly: For sensitization, 2% DPC in acetone was applied to an approximately 2 cm by approximately 2 cm area of upper inner arm skin. Peripheral blood TCR repertoire changes were tracked in vivo in alopecia patients during primary and secondary sensitization to the hapten diphenylcyclopropenone (DPC). Libraries were combined into a pool for sequencing, and differences in TCR yield between samples came mainly from small differences in library volumes within the pool. Patch testing on the upper back used Finn chambers containing 0.01% DPC, with scoring done after 6 days according to International Contact Dermatitis Research Group standards. Blood was sampled from patients pre-sensitization (week 0) and at 2, 6 and about 24 weeks after DPC sensitization. Patients additionally received weekly therapeutic DPC doses to the scalp throughout the roughly 25-week study period. Blood for TCR sequencing was provided by twenty-nine alopecia patients at one to four time points (pre-sensitization, 2, 6 and 24 weeks). Alopecia areata with under or over 50% scalp involvement, alopecia totalis and alopecia universalis were represented in the patient cohort, which was mostly female. Overall study outcomes, separate from this receptor: DPC sensitization did not change how many TCRs were above 1 in 1000 frequency, and no evidence was found of alterations in global repertoire structure. Because every patient had alopecia, a presumed autoimmune disease, the patients' immune response might differ from that of healthy individuals. After repeated subsampling, the strength of the expansion versus patch-test correlation and the threshold at which it became significant changed. Patch test score correlated positively with the number of PT1 expanded TCRs, reaching significance at thresholds 8, 16 and 32 but not at 4. Expanded TCRs formed significantly more large CDR3 similarity clusters than pre-sensitization or healthy control sets, consistent with antigen-driven responses.

Looking up the germline V gene yields CDR1 MDHEN and CDR2 SYDVKM. There are 11 amino acids in the CDR3, from cysteine to phenylalanine inclusive. Only CDR3 DNA is held: 33 bases, read in frame from base 1. At the junction V is shortened by 10 bases and J by 2 bases, with 6 bases in between. The library was generated by RACE. TCRdb names NextSeq 500 as the instrument used. During library preparation, unique molecular identifiers were attached to individual cDNA molecules so that TCRs could be counted quantitatively and reproducibly. Both TCR alpha and TCR beta chains were sequenced from each blood RNA sample. Under the source paper's analysis protocol: A median of roughly 98,000 TCRs per sample was observed, with a range of roughly 23,224 to 750,000. V, J and CDR3 annotation of the TCR reads was performed with the Decombinator software suite. Every sample was subsampled to the same number of TCRs (28,000) for the PS versus PT1 abundance plots. TCRs were defined as expanded if absent before sensitization and observed at least eight times at the 2-week time point. TCRdb reprocessed the public reads (quality trimming at Q25 with fastp, clone calling with MiXCR) and kept in-frame beta chains. Entries are consolidated by CDR3 protein sequence, retaining the most common genes and DNA. The V and J calls and clone size come from TCRdb's table, not from the authors' own analysis. In all, the sample holds a few hundred thousand distinct CDR3 sequences, and roughly 8.9% of those were seen once. The top ten hold around 2.5% of the sample.

The sequencing here drew on whole blood, taken in connection with sensitization to the hapten diphenylcyclopropenone (DPC). This sequence was found in a woman aged 40-49 years with alopecia areata. Some clones in this sample may be carry-over from other donors' samples. The chain is made from TRBV28 and TRBJ1-5; TRBD1 could be the D gene, as 5 bases match. The DNA is TGTGCCACCAGGGGCAATCAGCCCCAGCATTTT. Translation gives CATRGNQPQHF.